The entry below describes one T cell receptor beta chain. Its antigen remains unidentified. This CDR3 spans 16 amino acids. CDR1 and CDR2 (germline): MDHEN, SYDVKM. Trimming pared 2 bases from V and 6 bases from J, leaving 19 bases between. The sample is drawn from a study of T cell responses to AZD1222 COVID-19 vaccine. Study conclusions and caveats: With dominance at 160-218 and 743-854, vaccine-associated CD4 TCRs spanned spike.

Clones were read by immunoSEQ multiplex PCR, and TCRdb kept only the in-frame ones, dropping some. In the table there are about 86,000 clones, around four fifths of which are singletons. The sequence was collected from an adult in good health. The specimen comprised peripheral blood, sampled on day 0 of AZD1222 vaccination. The chain uses TRBV28 and TRBJ1-2, with a tentative D call TRBD1 (6 bases). This CDR3 reads CASSLMYRGGADGYTF. The DNA of the CDR3 is TGTGCCAGCAGTTTAATGTACCGAGGGGGGGCGGATGGCTACACCTTC.